Listed here are 26 T cell receptor beta chains from one sample, sequenced in a study of a mutant IDH1 vaccine in newly diagnosed glioma. Time point here: week 5, during vaccination. It was 300 ug of mutant IDH1 20-mer peptide that made up each vaccine dose, given with topical imiquimod. Measured with immunoSEQ multiplex PCR; TCRdb has only the in-frame clones, and not every one. This sample yields about 58,000 clones, of which about 80% are seen a single time; around 7% belongs to the top ten. Their specific antigens are unknown. Sequencing used PBMCs, obtained from a glioma patient whose treatment included an IDH1 peptide vaccine. The receptors shown here come from a woman in her forties or fifties with glioma.

V gene TRBV4-2 combines with J gene TRBJ1-1, with D perhaps matching TRBD1 (6 bases). The V and J ends lost 3 bases and 10 bases respectively, with 18 bases between them. The CDR3 runs to 14 residues. Germline lookup yields CDR1 LGHNA and CDR2 YNFKEQ. As DNA, the CDR3 is TGTGCCAGCAGCCAGGTGGACAGAACAGTAGGAGCTTTCTTT. Its protein is CASSQVDRTVGAFF.

The chain is built from TRBV10-3 and TRBJ1-2; the match to TRBD1 covers 9 bases. J was trimmed by 5 bases and V by 6 bases; bases with no gene match: 1. The germline gives CDR1 ENHRY, CDR2 SYGVKD. The CDR3 has 12 amino acids. CDR3: CAIRGQGYGYTF. The CDR3 nucleotides are TGTGCCATCAGAGGACAGGGGTATGGCTACACCTTC.

A remark on this clone: Germline is not matched at one junction end, which may reflect a read error. CDR3 sequence (DNA): TGTGCCAGCGGTGACCGTGTAGGGGGAATGAACACTGAAGCTTTCTTT. Its translation: CASGDRVGGMNTEAFF. The chain joins TRBV6-1 to TRBJ1-1, with D perhaps matching TRBD1 (6 bases). This CDR3 is built from 16 residues. Germline lookup yields CDR1 MNHNS and CDR2 SASEGT.

V is TRBV5-6 and J is TRBJ1-1, with 9 bases fitting TRBD1. Germline values: CDR1 SGHDT, CDR2 YYEEEE. The length of the CDR3 is 13 residues. V lost 1 base and J lost 10; bases outside the gene matches: 5. CDR3 region: CASSLRQGGGAFF. The CDR3 DNA sequence: TGTGCCAGCAGCTTGAGACAGGGGGGGGGAGCTTTCTTT.

The V and J genes are TRBV28 and TRBJ2-2; TRBD2 matches 13 bases. CDR3 length equals 15 residues. Losses at the gene ends were 10 bases for V and 8 bases for J; bases not matched to a gene: 10. Germline-derived CDR1 and CDR2 are MDHEN and SYDVKM. CDR3 loop: CATLTSGGVRGELFF. For the CDR3, the DNA is TGTGCCACCCTTACTAGCGGGGGGGTAAGAGGGGAGCTGTTTTTT.

This chain links TRBV29-1 with TRBJ1-2, with D possibly being TRBD1 (5 bases). Germline V gene data show CDR1 as SQVTM and CDR2 as ANQGSEA. The CDR3 extends over 13 amino acids. V was shortened by 6 bases and J by 4 bases, with 15 bases between the two germline ends. The CDR3 spells CSVLRGDSYGYTF. CDR3 nucleotide sequence: TGCAGCGTCCTGCGGGGGGATAGCTATGGCTACACCTTC.

V and J are TRBV29-1 and TRBJ1-6, with a tentative D call TRBD1 (5 bases). CDR3 size: 13 residues. The V end lost 7 bases, the J end lost 9 bases, and 16 bases lay between the germline ends. Germline assignment: CDR1 SQVTM and CDR2 ANQGSEA. The CDR3 is CSGSRGYGSPLHF. DNA for the CDR3: TGCAGCGGGAGTCGGGGGTACGGTTCACCCCTCCACTTT.

V and J are TRBV2 and TRBJ1-1, with 8 bases that match TRBD1. This CDR3 is 15 amino acids long. Germline V CDR1 and CDR2: SNHLY, FYNNEI. Trimming cost V 6 bases and J 4 bases; bases outside gene matches: 10. This CDR3 is CASSAGQGGSTEAFF. The CDR3 DNA is TGTGCCAGCAGCGCTGGACAGGGCGGAAGCACTGAAGCTTTCTTT.

This chain links TRBV10-3 with TRBJ1-2, with D possibly being TRBD1 (6 bases). Germline loops: CDR1 ENHRY, CDR2 SYGVKD. The CDR3 loop spans 14 amino acids. V was trimmed by 4 bases and J by 5 bases, leaving 14 bases between them. The CDR3 DNA sequence: TGTGCCATCAGTGCACCGGACAGACCTTATGGCTACACCTTC. Its protein is CAISAPDRPYGYTF.

The V call is TRBV29-1, the J call TRBJ2-3; D unresolved. Germline V gene sequence: CDR1 SQVTM, CDR2 ANQGSEA. The CDR3 is 15 residues long. V lost 4 bases to trimming and J lost 2 bases, with 16 bases between them. CDR3 in amino acids: CSVGTEQVYTDTQYF. CDR3 in DNA: TGCAGCGTTGGGACCGAGCAGGTCTACACAGATACGCAGTATTTT.

The rearrangement links TRBV5-6 to TRBJ1-6; D is unclear. The CDR3 loop spans 13 amino acids. CDR1 is SGHDT and CDR2 is YYEEEE in the germline V gene. The germline V and J ends were trimmed by 1 base and 8 bases, with 7 bases remaining between them. This chain's CDR3 is CASSLRLDSPLHF. The CDR3 DNA sequence: TGTGCCAGCAGCTTGAGGTTGGATTCACCCCTCCACTTT.

This clone was seen a few times. This chain uses TRBV7-3 with TRBJ1-6, with D uncertain. Germline loops: CDR1 SGHTA, CDR2 FQGTGA. The V end was cut by 5 bases, the J end by 9 bases, with 11 bases between. The CDR3 loop spans 13 amino acids. CDR3 bases: TGTGCCAGCAGCCCCACCCCAACTTCACCCCTCCACTTT. Its protein is CASSPTPTSPLHF.

V gene TRBV9 combines with J gene TRBJ2-1; 10 bases align to TRBD1. CDR1 SGDLS and CDR2 YYNGEE come from the germline V gene. The CDR3 runs 17 residues. V was pared by 3 bases and J by 8 bases, with 14 bases of the junction left unmatched. In nucleotides, the CDR3 is TGTGCCAGCAGCGCGACCGCACGGACAGGGGGGTTGGATGAGCAGTTCTTC. Encoded protein: CASSATARTGGLDEQFF.

The chain carries TRBV27 and TRBJ2-7; D not resolved. Germline V gene lookup returns CDR1 MNHEY and CDR2 SMNVEV (reference sequence). CDR3 length equals 12 residues. V gave up 6 bases and J gave up 3 bases, with 9 bases separating them. The CDR3 DNA is TGTGCCAGCAGCAATGATTACTACGAGCAGTACTTC. Amino acid sequence: CASSNDYYEQYF.

The V gene is TRBV9, the J gene TRBJ1-2; 7 bases are shared with TRBD1. The length of the CDR3 is 14 residues. From germline, CDR1 is SGDLS and CDR2 YYNGEE. V gave up 0 bases and J gave up 5 bases; unmatched junction bases: 4. Here the CDR3 DNA reads TGTGCCAGCAGCGTAGCGGGACAGTCTTATGGCTACACCTTC. This translates into CASSVAGQSYGYTF. Full variable domain (rest looked up from reference TRBV9 and TRBJ1-2): DSGVTQTPKHLITATGQRVTLRCSPRSGDLSVYWYQQSLDQGLQFLIQYYNGEERAKGNILERFSAQQFPDLHSELNLSSLELGDSALYFCASSVAGQSYGYTFGSGTRLTVV.

The rearrangement links TRBV18 to TRBJ1-5; tentative D call: TRBD1 (5 bases). The CDR3 totals 15 residues. Between the trimmed V and J ends, which lost 3 bases and 7 bases, there was a span of 16 bases. Germline values: CDR1 KGHSH, CDR2 LQKENI. CDR3 protein: CASSPFRGDGQPQHF. The CDR3 bases are TGTGCCAGCTCACCCTTTCGAGGGGACGGCCAGCCCCAGCATTTT.

This chain joins TRBV6-5 and TRBJ2-7, with D unclear. Between the trimmed V and J ends, which lost 5 bases and 0 bases, there was a span of 14 bases. This CDR3 contains 15 residues. CDR1 and CDR2 from the germline V gene are MNHEY and SVGAGI. The CDR3 DNA is TGTGCCAGCAGTCCAACTACACCGAGCTCCTACGAGCAGTACTTC. Protein sequence: CASSPTTPSSYEQYF.

The V gene is TRBV25-1, the J gene TRBJ1-4, with 7 bases fitting TRBD1. The CDR3 contains 16 residues. Looked up from germline, CDR1 is MGHDK and CDR2 is SYGVNS. With 4 bases clipped from V and 1 base from J, the junction kept 6 bases outside the gene matches. The CDR3, as DNA: TGTGCCAGCAGTGGGATACAGGGGAGAACTAATGAAAAACTGTTTTTT. It yields the protein CASSGIQGRTNEKLFF.

The chain recombines TRBV28 with TRBJ2-2; the D call may be TRBD1 or TRBD2 (5 bases each). Trimming removed 2 bases at V and 1 base at J, with 8 bases between. This CDR3 spans 15 amino acids. Germline V gene sequence: CDR1 MDHEN, CDR2 SYDVKM. The DNA of the CDR3 is TGTGCCAGCAGTTTAAGGGACGAGAACACCGGGGAGCTGTTTTTT. It codes for CASSLRDENTGELFF.

This clone was seen just once. The chain is built from TRBV25-1 and TRBJ2-6; no definite D call. The ends were cut back, 2 bases at V and 0 bases at J, with 5 bases in the middle. CDR3 length equals 15 residues. Germline lookup yields CDR1 MGHDK and CDR2 SYGVNS. The CDR3 nucleotides read TGTGCCAGCAGTGAAGTAGGCTCTGGGGCCAACGTCCTGACTTTC. This translates into CASSEVGSGANVLTF.

In regard to this clone: Within the sample, other DNA sequences also encode this same CDR3. The J gene is TRBJ1-1, the V gene TRBV29-1; D gene ambiguous. The V gene lost 6 bases and the J gene lost 1 base, with 6 bases spanning the gap. The germline gives CDR1 SQVTM, CDR2 ANQGSEA. The CDR3 totals 11 residues. The CDR3 protein is CSVGENTEAFF. For the CDR3, the DNA is TGCAGCGTCGGGGAGAACACTGAAGCTTTCTTT.

The chain links TRBV11-2 to TRBJ1-5; D is unclear. CDR1 is SGHAT, CDR2 FQNNGV, per germline. With 5 bases removed from V and 2 bases from J, the gap between germline ends came to 13 bases. CDR3 length: 15 amino acids. CDR3 in DNA: TGTGCCAGCAGCCTAGGCGGGGTCGGCAATCAGCCCCAGCATTTT. It translates to CASSLGGVGNQPQHF.

The V and J genes are TRBV10-3 and TRBJ2-5; 12 bases are a match to TRBD2. After removal of 6 bases from V and 1 base from J, the junction contained 9 bases not matched to a gene. CDR1 and CDR2 from the germline V gene are ENHRY and SYGVKD. This CDR3 comprises 17 residues. The CDR3 is CAISETSGGHPQETQYF. CDR3 in DNA: TGTGCCATCAGCGAAACTAGCGGGGGGCACCCCCAAGAGACCCAGTACTTC.

The chain links TRBV19 to TRBJ1-1; a possible D gene is TRBD1 (6 bases). Germline lookup yields CDR1 LNHDA and CDR2 SQIVND (reference sequence). The CDR3 is 14 residues long. V lost 8 bases and J 4 bases, leaving 17 bases between the germline ends. The CDR3 here is CASEDQGRATEAFF. The CDR3, as DNA: TGTGCCAGTGAAGATCAGGGGAGGGCCACTGAAGCTTTCTTT.

The chain has TRBV5-1 and TRBJ2-7, with D hard to call. This CDR3 spans 11 amino acids. CDR1 and CDR2 (germline): SGHRS, YFSETQ. V was shortened by 5 bases and J by 4 bases, with 7 bases between the two germline ends. The CDR3 DNA is TGCGCCAGCAGTGGGCGATACGAGCAGTACTTC. It is translated as CASSGRYEQYF.

The rearrangement joins TRBV13 to TRBJ1-2; D gene uncertain. The CDR3 has 13 residues. The germline V and J ends were trimmed by 2 bases and 3 bases, with 7 bases remaining between them. CDR1 is PRHDT and CDR2 is FYEKMQ in the germline V gene (reference sequence). DNA for the CDR3: TGTGCCAGCAGCTTAACGGGGTACTATGGCTACACCTTC. This gives the protein CASSLTGYYGYTF.